This T cell receptor (beta chain) was obtained from a study of blood T cell repertoires in COVID-19. This clone was detected a few times. The authors' processing: Amplification of reference gene primers provided the estimated nucleated cell counts. Sequencing used immunoSEQ multiplex PCR; TCRdb keeps in-frame clones, though not all of them. Clone size and the V and J calls come from that table; the DNA yielded D and trimming. The sample has 98,000 or so clones; roughly 83% are singletons. CDR3 length equals 15 residues. V gave up 6 bases and J gave up 4 bases, with 18 bases separating them. Germline loops: CDR1 MNHEY, CDR2 SVGAGI.

The chain carries TRBV6-5 and TRBJ1-1; tentatively, D is TRBD1 (5 bases). Specimen: peripheral blood. This receptor was taken from a woman aged 80 or over with active or convalescent COVID-19. CDR3 DNA: TGTGCCAGCAGGCCCGCCGGAGGGGCAGGCACTGAAGCTTTCTTT. Its protein is CASRPAGGAGTEAFF.